This TCR beta chain came from a study of monozygotic twins with inflammatory bowel disease. Study observations and caveats: Healthy co-twins, by inverse Simpson, had higher TCRbeta diversity than their siblings with IBD. No difference in repertoire similarity was seen between concordant and discordant twins, possibly because power was limited.

TCRdb re-called the 5' RACE reads; one entry per CDR3 protein, DNA not given. Here the sample table reports 300,000 to 400,000 distinct CDR3 sequences. Germline V CDR1 and CDR2: MNHEY, SMNVEV (reference sequence). This CDR3 has 13 residues. With respect to this clonotype: The antigen remains unidentified.

V is TRBV27 and J is TRBJ2-1; there is no DNA to check the TCRdb D call of TRBD1. Material for sequencing was blood. The origin of this receptor is a human donor with ulcerative colitis or Crohn's disease, or a healthy co-twin of an affected twin (not recorded which). The CDR3: CASSPLDLNEQFF.